This TCR beta chain appears in the sequencing data of a study of T cells after yellow fever vaccination. Findings and limits, study-wide: Contamination by abundant bulk-population clonotypes could be present in FACS-sorted repertoires.

Using its own MiXCR run on the 5' RACE reads, TCRdb lists one record per CDR3 protein. The repertoire consists of 450,000 to 600,000 distinct CDR3 sequences, with about 13% occurring once and the leading ten covering roughly an eighth. For this clonotype: The antigen remains unidentified.

The CDR3 contains 13 residues. With 8 bases removed from V and 6 bases from J, the gap between germline ends came to 14 bases. CDR1 MNHEY and CDR2 SMNVEV come from the germline V gene (reference sequence). The sample was PBMCs, taken on the day of the yellow fever booster vaccination. The chain combines TRBV27 with TRBJ1-5; D is perhaps TRBD1 (5 bases). This sequence was found in a man aged 30 to 45 who received the YFV17D yellow fever vaccine. The CDR3 coding sequence is TGTGCCAGCCAACGGGGGATCGGTCAGCCCCAGCATTTT. Its translation is CASQRGIGQPQHF.